This section outlines one T cell receptor beta chain sequence together with its context. With 60 Vbeta and 13 Jbeta primers, the PCR was carried out. Sequencing was performed with immunoSEQ multiplex PCR; in TCRdb, only in-frame clones are kept and a portion is missing. This repertoire shows roughly 50,000 clones, around 82% found once; its top ten account for 2.5% to 3.5%. These data come from a study of cytomegalovirus exposure and HLA in healthy donors. Germline-derived CDR1 and CDR2 are MDHEN and SYDVKM. Trimming cost V 4 bases and J 1 base; bases outside gene matches: 11. The CDR3 sequence is 18 residues long.

This TCR was recovered from a young woman in good health and CMV-seronegative. The genes are TRBV28 and TRBJ2-1, with 9 bases that match TRBD2. The specimen sequenced was PBMCs. The CDR3 DNA sequence: TGTGCCAGCAGTTCCCCTGGCGGGAGGGAGGTGTCCTACAATGAGCAGTTCTTC. Residues: CASSSPGGREVSYNEQFF.